This T cell receptor beta chain was sequenced in a study of CD8 T cells in ankylosing spondylitis. This clonotype was counted only a few times. Its antigen remains unidentified. This CDR3 contains 12 residues. Trimming shortened V by 3 bases and J by 7 bases, and 10 bases separated the two germline ends. The germline CDR1 and CDR2 sequences are SQVTM and ANQGSEA. Regarding the study as a whole: A TCR beta motif of 8 or 9 highly homologous variants appeared characteristic of ankylosing spondylitis blood.

A quantitative 5'-RACE method, one with molecular barcodes, was used to make TCR beta libraries. TCRdb reprocessed the 5' RACE reads via MiXCR and lists one record per CDR3 protein. The data contain over 700,000 distinct CDR3 sequences, under 20% of them seen just once; the ten biggest clones take up 15% to 20%. The TCR comes from a male donor with ankylosing spondylitis. This chain joins TRBV29-1 and TRBJ2-1; D possibly corresponds to TRBD1 (6 bases). Sequencing was done on a sample of blood, either unsorted or a sorted T cell fraction (not recorded which). CDR3: CSVDRGQNEQFF. In DNA, the CDR3 is TGCAGCGTTGACCGGGGACAAAATGAGCAGTTCTTC.